This entry is about one T cell receptor beta chain. This CDR3 has 14 amino acids. The germline gives CDR1 KGHSH, CDR2 LQKENI. Trimming shortened V by 3 bases and J by 6 bases, and 14 bases separated the two germline ends. The data originate from a study of cytomegalovirus exposure and HLA in healthy donors. 60 Vbeta and 13 Jbeta primers were used in PCR. Using immunoSEQ multiplex PCR, the repertoire was profiled, and TCRdb retains in-frame clones only, with some absent. The table includes around 110,000 clones, 82% detected once. This sequence joins TRBV18 and TRBJ1-1; D call uncertain. The origin of this receptor is a man aged 25-40 years in good health and CMV-seropositive. Sequencing used PBMCs. This chain's CDR3 is CASSPTDQTSEAFF. CDR3 in DNA: TGTGCCAGCTCACCCACAGATCAAACCTCTGAAGCTTTCTTT.